The TCR beta chain described here comes from a study of T cell responses to AZD1222 COVID-19 vaccine. The table came from immunoSEQ multiplex PCR; TCRdb's copy has only in-frame clones and leaves some out. This sample yields 90,000 to 100,000 clones, of which 85% to 90% are seen a single time; approximately 2.8% belongs to the top ten. The V gene end was trimmed by 5 bases and the J gene end by 4 bases; junction bases not matched to a gene: 2. Germline CDR1 SGHTA, CDR2 FQGTGA. This CDR3 is 13 amino acids long. This clone is deemed medium-sized (0.01 to 0.1%). As yet, its antigen is unknown. Study-level points and caveats: Spike-wide vaccine-associated CD4 TCRs dominated at 160-218 and 743-854. Only after the peak T cell response were repertoires sampled. Compared with day 0, the breadth and depth of the Spike-specific TCR repertoire rose significantly after two doses of AZD1222. At baseline, seropositivity was found in only a handful of AZD1222 recipients.

J is TRBJ1-2 and V is TRBV7-3; 9 bases are a match to TRBD1. The input for sequencing was peripheral blood, taken on day 0 of AZD1222 vaccination. This clonotype was obtained from an adult in good health. The CDR3 sequence is CASSVTGGYGYTF. The CDR3 nucleotides are TGTGCCAGCAGCGTGACAGGGGGCTATGGCTACACCTTC.